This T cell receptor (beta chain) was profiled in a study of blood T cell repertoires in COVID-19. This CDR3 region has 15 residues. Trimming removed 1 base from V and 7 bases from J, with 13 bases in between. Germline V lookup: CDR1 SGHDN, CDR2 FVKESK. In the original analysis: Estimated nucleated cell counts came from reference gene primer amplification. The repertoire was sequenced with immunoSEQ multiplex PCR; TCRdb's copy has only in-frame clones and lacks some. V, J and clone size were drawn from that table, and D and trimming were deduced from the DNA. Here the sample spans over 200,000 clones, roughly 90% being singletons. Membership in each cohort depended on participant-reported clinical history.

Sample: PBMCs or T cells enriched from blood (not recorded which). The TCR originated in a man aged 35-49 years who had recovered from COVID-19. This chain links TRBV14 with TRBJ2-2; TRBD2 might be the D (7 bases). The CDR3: CASSQVRGAGGELFF. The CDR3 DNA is TGTGCCAGCAGCCAAGTTCGGGGGGCCGGCGGGGAGCTGTTTTTT.